This T cell receptor beta chain was recovered during a study of kidney transplant recipient with SARS-CoV-2 infection. Ten or more counts support this clonotype. The CDR3 length is 16 residues. V dropped 1 base and J dropped 6; count of bases not matched to a gene: 8. TCRdb re-derived calls from the reads in MiXCR, one entry per CDR3 protein. This table has 200,000 to 300,000 distinct CDR3 sequences, about 30% appearing once. The chain is built from TRBV12-3 or TRBV12-4 and TRBJ2-1; TRBD2 matches 8 bases. The TCR sequence derives from a male patient aged 30 to 40 who had COVID-19 and was a kidney transplant recipient. Some T cells may be the graft donor's. The material sequenced was a blood sample, taken at baseline and on roughly day 120 from a kidney transplant recipient. Here the CDR3 reads CASSLDSGTRVNEQFF. The CDR3 DNA reads TGTGCCAGCAGTTTAGATTCCGGGACTAGGGTCAATGAGCAGTTCTTC.